This TCR beta chain was profiled in a study of cytomegalovirus exposure and HLA in healthy donors. Whole-study results and caveats: Certain indistinguishable V segments, among them TRBV6-2 and TRBV6-3, were excluded. Cytomegalovirus association was assigned to about 150 TCR beta chains. Analysis performed later showed TCR beta chains linked to HLA being more clonally expanded than equally common others. Prior analysis indicated that the majority of TCR beta V segments exhibited productivity approximately 90% or approximately 30% of the time.

Worth noting for this clone: What it binds is not known.

13 Jbeta primers and 60 Vbeta primers were used for the PCR. Clones were sequenced by immunoSEQ multiplex PCR, and TCRdb holds only the in-frame ones, with some missing. The sample consists of around 170,000 clones, 81% of them appearing once. CDR3 length: 17 amino acids. Trimming took off 3 bases at V and 8 bases at J, with 23 bases between the two ends. CDR1 and CDR2 (germline): MRHNA, SNTAGT. Specimen: PBMCs. V gene TRBV6-4 combines with J gene TRBJ2-1; D unresolved. The clonotype comes from a man aged 50-60 years in good health and CMV-seronegative. The CDR3 spells CASSEVGSPAFFHEQFF. Here the CDR3 DNA reads TGTGCCAGCAGTGAAGTCGGTAGCCCAGCATTTTTCCATGAGCAGTTCTTC.